This T cell receptor (beta chain) comes out of a study of blood T cell repertoires in COVID-19. Authors' data handling: Reference gene primer amplification gave nucleated cell count estimates. The protocol was immunoSEQ multiplex PCR, while the TCRdb copy is restricted to in-frame clones and leaves out a portion. D and trimming were read from the DNA, whereas the V and J calls and clone size are those reported in that table. The table includes about 480,000 clones, nearly 90% detected once. This CDR3 is 11 amino acids long. Trimming shortened V by 5 bases and J by 3 bases, and 3 bases separated the two germline ends. Per the germline V gene, CDR1 is SGHTA and CDR2 is FQGNSA. Assignment of participants to cohorts was predicated upon participant-reported clinical history.

The sequencing sample was made of PBMCs or T cells enriched from blood (not recorded which). V usage is TRBV7-2 and J usage is TRBJ2-3; D is ambiguous. The receptor was derived from a woman younger than 30 with acute COVID-19. CDR3 protein: CASSETDTQYF. In DNA, the CDR3 is TGTGCCAGCAGCGAGACAGATACGCAGTATTTT. The whole variable domain, remainder taken from reference TRBV7-2 and TRBJ2-3, is GAGVSQSPSNKVTEKGKDVELRCDPISGHTALYWYRQSLGQGLEFLIYFQGNSAPDKSGLPSDRFSAERTGGSVSTLTIQRTQQEDSAVYLCASSETDTQYFGPGTRLTVL.